These T cell receptor beta chains were read from a single sample in a study of blood T cell repertoires in COVID-19. TCRdb's table, derived via immunoSEQ multiplex PCR, lists solely in-frame clones and lacks some. The repertoire holds approximately 98,000 clones, about 80% seen once, with about 4.3% in the top ten. Input material: peripheral blood. These receptors originate from a man aged 55 to 69 with acute or convalescent COVID-19. Both conserved end residues are part of each CDR3. A D gene is named only where the DNA matches it firmly. Rows may omit the clone size; those that give it use once, few, many or a size class.

V gene: TRBV19
D gene: TRBD1
J gene: TRBJ1-3
clone size: few
CDR3 protein: CAAQGRGPGNTIYF

V gene: TRBV10-3
D gene: TRBD1
J gene: TRBJ2-2
clone size: .
CDR3 protein: CAISGTAGELFF

V gene: TRBV19
D gene: TRBD1
J gene: TRBJ2-1
clone size: .
CDR3 protein: CASSTAGQGKNEQFF

V gene: TRBV18
D gene: .
J gene: TRBJ1-3
clone size: .
CDR3 protein: CASSPQGSGNTIYF

V gene: TRBV11-2
D gene: .
J gene: TRBJ2-5
clone size: .
CDR3 protein: CASSLVAPRIPGETQYF

V gene: TRBV9
D gene: .
J gene: TRBJ1-6
clone size: few
CDR3 protein: CASSGDRDNSPLHF

V gene: TRBV19
D gene: TRBD1
J gene: TRBJ2-3
clone size: .
CDR3 protein: CASSIEGQGSGDTQYF

V gene: TRBV24-1
D gene: .
J gene: TRBJ1-6
clone size: .
CDR3 protein: CATSDFRVLNSPLHF

V gene: TRBV3-1/TRBV3-2
D gene: .
J gene: TRBJ1-1
clone size: .
CDR3 protein: CASSRANAEAFF

V gene: TRBV7-2
D gene: .
J gene: TRBJ2-6
clone size: .
CDR3 protein: CASSVQGTSGANVLTF

V gene: TRBV24-1
D gene: TRBD2
J gene: TRBJ2-1
clone size: .
CDR3 protein: CATSDLGRGEQFF

V gene: TRBV7-7
D gene: .
J gene: TRBJ2-7
clone size: .
CDR3 protein: CASSLETGYEQYF

V gene: TRBV5-1
D gene: TRBD2
J gene: TRBJ2-3
clone size: .
CDR3 protein: CASSLKRGGYADTQYF

V gene: TRBV20-1
D gene: .
J gene: TRBJ2-4
clone size: .
CDR3 protein: CSASYQGSGNIQYF

V gene: TRBV27
D gene: .
J gene: TRBJ2-3
clone size: .
CDR3 protein: CASSLLTSDTQYF

V gene: TRBV28
D gene: .
J gene: TRBJ2-1
clone size: .
CDR3 protein: CASRQGLRDEQFF

V gene: TRBV3-1/TRBV3-2
D gene: TRBD2
J gene: TRBJ2-2
clone size: .
CDR3 protein: CASSVTSGGATGELFF

V gene: TRBV7-9
D gene: TRBD1
J gene: TRBJ2-6
clone size: .
CDR3 protein: CASSLRDRGAGANVLTF

V gene: TRBV30
D gene: .
J gene: TRBJ2-3
clone size: .
CDR3 protein: CAWSVRGADTQYF

V gene: TRBV6-4
D gene: .
J gene: TRBJ1-6
clone size: .
CDR3 protein: CASRLGGNSPLHF

V gene: TRBV5-1
D gene: .
J gene: TRBJ2-3
clone size: .
CDR3 protein: CASSLEGSDTQYF

V gene: TRBV19
D gene: TRBD1
J gene: TRBJ1-2
clone size: .
CDR3 protein: CASSIDTLRQGRYYGYTF

V gene: TRBV5-8
D gene: .
J gene: TRBJ2-1
clone size: .
CDR3 protein: CASSLAVVYNEQFF

V gene: TRBV9
D gene: .
J gene: TRBJ2-6
clone size: .
CDR3 protein: CASSVTPGQTSGANVLTF

V gene: TRBV20-1
D gene: .
J gene: TRBJ1-1
clone size: .
CDR3 protein: CSASRDLRTEAFF

V gene: TRBV29-1
D gene: .
J gene: TRBJ1-1
clone size: .
CDR3 protein: CSVDQGYDEAFF

V gene: TRBV19
D gene: .
J gene: TRBJ2-3
clone size: .
CDR3 protein: CASRTPLRGGSDTQYF

V gene: TRBV25-1
D gene: .
J gene: TRBJ2-3
clone size: .
CDR3 protein: CASIGVVWQYF

V gene: TRBV2
D gene: TRBD2
J gene: TRBJ2-5
clone size: .
CDR3 protein: CASRGLAGAQETQYF

V gene: TRBV4-1
D gene: TRBD2
J gene: TRBJ2-1
clone size: .
CDR3 protein: CASSRGLAGEPLNEQFF

V gene: TRBV6-5
D gene: TRBD1
J gene: TRBJ2-2
clone size: .
CDR3 protein: CASSPYRQGSGELFF

V gene: TRBV6-5
D gene: .
J gene: TRBJ1-1
clone size: .
CDR3 protein: CASSPTGSPEAFF

V gene: TRBV1
D gene: .
J gene: TRBJ1-2
clone size: .
CDR3 protein: CTSSQDRARVSKDGYTF

V gene: TRBV6-1
D gene: TRBD2
J gene: TRBJ2-5
clone size: .
CDR3 protein: CASSEAGTSGQETQYF

V gene: TRBV30
D gene: .
J gene: TRBJ2-5
clone size: .
CDR3 protein: CAWSVLGGETQYF

V gene: TRBV10-1
D gene: TRBD1
J gene: TRBJ1-1
clone size: .
CDR3 protein: CASSGTVNTEAFF

V gene: TRBV11-2
D gene: .
J gene: TRBJ2-3
clone size: once
CDR3 protein: CASSLARGLADTQYF

V gene: TRBV12-3/TRBV12-4
D gene: .
J gene: TRBJ2-1
clone size: .
CDR3 protein: CASSSLLGSEQFF

V gene: TRBV12-3/TRBV12-4
D gene: .
J gene: TRBJ2-1
clone size: many
CDR3 protein: CASSLIGDNEQFF

V gene: TRBV7-2
D gene: TRBD2
J gene: TRBJ2-1
clone size: .
CDR3 protein: CASSLWTSGNNEQFF

V gene: TRBV19
D gene: TRBD1
J gene: TRBJ1-2
clone size: .
CDR3 protein: CASSLWTGGENGYTF

V gene: TRBV19
D gene: .
J gene: TRBJ1-2
clone size: .
CDR3 protein: CASSMSSTALAYGYTF

V gene: TRBV4-1
D gene: TRBD1
J gene: TRBJ2-1
clone size: .
CDR3 protein: CASSPNRGRIVSEQFF

V gene: TRBV11-3
D gene: .
J gene: TRBJ1-1
clone size: .
CDR3 protein: CASSSPAADNTEAFF

V gene: TRBV28
D gene: .
J gene: TRBJ1-2
clone size: .
CDR3 protein: CASNSGIRGYTF

V gene: TRBV5-4
D gene: TRBD2
J gene: TRBJ2-2
clone size: once
CDR3 protein: CASSLGLLNTGELFF

V gene: TRBV4-1
D gene: .
J gene: TRBJ2-5
clone size: .
CDR3 protein: CASSQLPRGAVETQYF

V gene: TRBV19
D gene: TRBD1
J gene: TRBJ2-1
clone size: .
CDR3 protein: CASRRGGGTAYNEQFF

V gene: TRBV4-3
D gene: TRBD1
J gene: TRBJ2-1
clone size: once
CDR3 protein: CASSRGQGSGSSYNEQFF

V gene: TRBV18
D gene: .
J gene: TRBJ2-3
clone size: few
CDR3 protein: CASSPRLSDTQYF